Below are 13 T cell receptor beta chains sequenced from a single sample in a study of cytomegalovirus exposure and HLA in healthy donors. PCR involved 60 Vbeta and 13 Jbeta primers. Profiled with immunoSEQ multiplex PCR; TCRdb holds only in-frame clones, not every one. Seen here are fewer than 200,000 clones, approximately 80% observed once, and the top ten hold roughly 1.5%. Sequences were obtained from PBMCs. The source of these receptors is a woman in her late teens or twenties in good health and CMV-seronegative.

The chain recombines TRBV21-1 with TRBJ2-5; the table's TRBD1 call for D was not verified on the DNA. TRBV21-1 is recorded as a pseudogene. The CDR3 contains 14 residues. The CDR3 nucleotides read TGTGCCAGCAGCTTGGACAGGGGGCAAGAGACCCAGTACTTC. It yields the protein CASSLDRGQETQYF.

The chain carries TRBV20-1 and TRBJ2-3; D might be TRBD2 (6 bases). Germline assignment: CDR1 DFQATT and CDR2 SNEGSKA (reference sequence). This CDR3 spans 11 amino acids. V lost 5 bases, J lost 5 bases, and 8 bases lay in between. CDR3 bases: TGCAGTGCTCCAGCGGGAGATACGCAGTATTTT. This codes for CSAPAGDTQYF.

V gene TRBV7-6 combines with J gene TRBJ2-5; 7 bases map to TRBD1. The better agreement between TRBJ2-7 and the DNA end casts doubt on the J call. The germline CDR1 and CDR2 sequences are SGHVS and FNYEAQ. This CDR3 has 15 amino acids. CDR3: CASSVLPGQTYEQYF. The DNA for the CDR3 is TGTGCCAGCAGCGTACTCCCGGGACAGACCTACGAGCAGTACTTC.

The V call is TRBV7-2, the J call TRBJ2-5, with D possibly being TRBD1 (5 bases). Trimming left V 0 bases short and J 3 bases short, with 8 bases between. The germline CDR1 and CDR2 sequences are SGHTA and FQGNSA. CDR3 length: 14 residues. CDR3 nucleotides: TGTGCCAGCAGCTTAGCGCCAGGGAAAGAGACCCAGTACTTC. As protein: CASSLAPGKETQYF.

A word on this clone: Germline is not matched at one junction end, which may reflect a read error. The chain links TRBV7-7 to TRBJ2-4; 7 bases line up with TRBD1. The germline gives CDR1 SSHAT, CDR2 FNYEAQ (reference sequence). The CDR3 contains 13 residues. Here the CDR3 DNA reads TGTGCTAGCATTCAGGGGGATCTAAACATTCAGTACTTC. It encodes CASIQGDLNIQYF.

The chain is built from TRBV12-5 and TRBJ2-6; D unclear. In germline, CDR1 is LGHNT, CDR2 FRNRAP. Trimming left V 6 bases short and J 0 bases short, with 9 bases between. This CDR3 has 15 residues. CDR3 sequence reads: CASGSSFSGANVLTF. The CDR3 DNA sequence: TGTGCTAGTGGCTCGTCCTTCTCTGGGGCCAACGTCCTGACTTTC.

The genes are TRBV28 and TRBJ1-2; 8 positions match TRBD1. The germline V gene encodes CDR1 MDHEN and CDR2 SYDVKM. V shed 5 bases, J shed 4 bases, and the junction held 9 bases outside the gene matches. The CDR3 sequence is 15 residues long. As DNA, the CDR3 is TGTGCCAGCAGTCCCCCGGACAGGGAGGTCTATGGCTACACCTTC. This codes for CASSPPDREVYGYTF.

This clone was seen just once. V is TRBV10-3 and J is TRBJ1-5, with a weak D call TRBD1 (6 bases). The germline CDR1 and CDR2 sequences are ENHRY and SYGVKD. The CDR3 consists of 15 residues. V was cut by 6 bases and J by 6 bases, with 18 bases left in between. The CDR3 is CAISGGPSRGQPQHF. The DNA for the CDR3 is TGTGCCATCAGCGGGGGGCCAAGCCGGGGTCAGCCCCAGCATTTT.

The CDR3 DNA follows: TGCGCCAGCAGCCAGACAGGGCCTTTCTCTGGGGCCAACGTCCTGACTTTC. It is translated as CASSQTGPFSGANVLTF. The chain couples TRBV4-3 to TRBJ2-6, with 7 bases aligning to TRBD1. CDR3 length: 17 amino acids. V trimming: 3 bases; J trimming: 0 bases; junction bases outside the gene matches: 5. Germline CDR1 reads LGHNA; CDR2 reads YSLEER.

The chain is built from TRBV4-3 and TRBJ2-7, with TRBD2 matching over 7 bases. In germline, CDR1 is LGHNA, CDR2 YSLEER. The V segment lost 6 bases and the J segment 2 bases; nucleotides outside the gene matches: 10. This CDR3 spans 15 amino acids. In DNA form, the CDR3 reads TGCGCCAGCAGAAAAAAGGGCGGGAGTCCCTACGAGCAGTACGTC. Residues: CASRKKGGSPYEQYV.

This sequence joins TRBV27 and TRBJ1-5; D is uncertain. Germline CDR1 MNHEY, CDR2 SMNVEV (reference sequence). V gave up 2 bases and J gave up 8 bases, with 13 bases separating them. The CDR3 totals 14 residues. CDR3 nucleotides: TGTGCCAGCAGTTTAACCGGCCGGGAGAAGCCCCAGCATTTT. Residues: CASSLTGREKPQHF.

The chain combines TRBV20-1 with TRBJ1-2; no definite D call. In germline, CDR1 is DFQATT, CDR2 SNEGSKA (reference sequence). The CDR3 length is 10 residues. V was cut by 6 bases and J by 8 bases, with 10 bases left in between. CDR3 bases: TGCAGTGCCCGGACTCGGGGCTACACCTTC. Translating gives CSARTRGYTF.

The chain uses TRBV2 and TRBJ1-3; 7 nucleotides line up with TRBD1. Germline CDR1 SNHLY, CDR2 FYNNEI. After removal of 7 bases from V and 1 base from J, the junction contained 19 bases not matched to a gene. There are 19 residues in the CDR3. CDR3 DNA: TGTGCCAGCAACCTAGACAGGGTGGTTGGTCGGTTGTCTGGAAACACCATATATTTT. Its translation: CASNLDRVVGRLSGNTIYF. The entire variable domain, with the rest obtained from reference TRBV2 and TRBJ1-3, is as follows: EPEVTQTPSHQVTQMGQEVILRCVPISNHLYFYWYRQILGQKVEFLVSFYNNEISEKSEIFDDQFSVERPDGSNFTLKIRSTKLEDSAMYFCASNLDRVVGRLSGNTIYFGEGSWLTVV.